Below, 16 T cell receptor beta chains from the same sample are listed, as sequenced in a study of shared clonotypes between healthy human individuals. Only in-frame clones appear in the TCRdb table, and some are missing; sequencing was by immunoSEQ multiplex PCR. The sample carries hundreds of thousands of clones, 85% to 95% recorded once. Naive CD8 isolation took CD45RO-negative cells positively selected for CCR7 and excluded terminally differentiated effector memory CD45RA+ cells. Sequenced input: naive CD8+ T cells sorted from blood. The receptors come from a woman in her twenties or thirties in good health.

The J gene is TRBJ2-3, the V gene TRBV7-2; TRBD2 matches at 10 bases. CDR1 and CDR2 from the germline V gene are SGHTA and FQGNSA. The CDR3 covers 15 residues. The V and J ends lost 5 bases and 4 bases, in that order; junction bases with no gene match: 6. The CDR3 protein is CASSPNLAGADTQYF. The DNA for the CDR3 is TGTGCCAGCAGCCCCAATCTAGCGGGAGCAGATACGCAGTATTTT.

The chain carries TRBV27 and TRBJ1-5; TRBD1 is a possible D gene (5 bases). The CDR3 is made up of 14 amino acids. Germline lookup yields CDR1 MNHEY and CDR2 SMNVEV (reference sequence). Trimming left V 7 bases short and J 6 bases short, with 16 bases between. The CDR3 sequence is CASTPVGGGQPQHF. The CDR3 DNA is TGTGCCAGCACCCCGGTGGGGGGTGGTCAGCCCCAGCATTTT.

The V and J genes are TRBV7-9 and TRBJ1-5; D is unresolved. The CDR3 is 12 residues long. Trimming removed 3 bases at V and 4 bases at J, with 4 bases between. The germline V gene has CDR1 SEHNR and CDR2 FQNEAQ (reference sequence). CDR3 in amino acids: CASSLTNQPQHF. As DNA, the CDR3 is TGTGCCAGCAGCTTGACGAATCAGCCCCAGCATTTT.

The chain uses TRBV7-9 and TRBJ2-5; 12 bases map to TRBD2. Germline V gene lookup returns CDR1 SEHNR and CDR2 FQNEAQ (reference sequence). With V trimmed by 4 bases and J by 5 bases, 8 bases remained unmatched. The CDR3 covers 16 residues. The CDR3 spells CASSSPSGRGWETQYF. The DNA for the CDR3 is TGTGCCAGCAGCTCCCCTAGCGGGAGGGGATGGGAGACCCAGTACTTC.

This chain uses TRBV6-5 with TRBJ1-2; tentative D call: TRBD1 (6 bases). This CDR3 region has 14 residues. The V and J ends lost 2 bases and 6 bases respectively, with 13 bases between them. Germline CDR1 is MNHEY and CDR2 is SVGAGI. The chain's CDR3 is CASSYKGAGDGYTF. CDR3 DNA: TGTGCCAGCAGTTACAAAGGGGCAGGGGATGGCTACACCTTC.

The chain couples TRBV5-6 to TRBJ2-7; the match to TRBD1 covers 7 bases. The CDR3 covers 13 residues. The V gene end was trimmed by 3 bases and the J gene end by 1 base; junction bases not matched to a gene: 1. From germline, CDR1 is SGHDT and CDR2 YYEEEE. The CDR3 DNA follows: TGTGCCAGCAGCTGGACAGGTTCCTACGAGCAGTACTTC. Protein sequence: CASSWTGSYEQYF.

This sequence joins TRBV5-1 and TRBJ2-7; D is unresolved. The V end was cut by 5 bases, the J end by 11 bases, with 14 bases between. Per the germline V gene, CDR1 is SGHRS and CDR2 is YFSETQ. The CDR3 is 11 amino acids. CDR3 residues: CASRTPQAEYF. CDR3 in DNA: TGCGCCAGCAGGACTCCGCAGGCAGAGTACTTC.

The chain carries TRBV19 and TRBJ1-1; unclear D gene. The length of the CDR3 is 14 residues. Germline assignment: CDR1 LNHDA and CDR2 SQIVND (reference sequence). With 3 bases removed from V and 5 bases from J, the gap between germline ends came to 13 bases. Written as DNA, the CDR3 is TGTGCCAGTAGTATCTGGTCCCGCGGAACTGAAGCTTTCTTT. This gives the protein CASSIWSRGTEAFF.

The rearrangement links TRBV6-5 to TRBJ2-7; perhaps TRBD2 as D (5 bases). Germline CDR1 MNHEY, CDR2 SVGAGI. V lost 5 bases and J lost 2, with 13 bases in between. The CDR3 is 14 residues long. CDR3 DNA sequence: TGTGCCAGCAGTGCAGACTATCTCGCCTACGAGCAGTACTTC. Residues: CASSADYLAYEQYF.

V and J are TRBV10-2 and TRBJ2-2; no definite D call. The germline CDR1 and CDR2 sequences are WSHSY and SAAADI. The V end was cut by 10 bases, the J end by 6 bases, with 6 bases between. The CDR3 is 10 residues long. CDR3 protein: CATMAGELFF. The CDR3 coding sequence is TGCGCCACCATGGCCGGGGAGCTGTTTTTT.

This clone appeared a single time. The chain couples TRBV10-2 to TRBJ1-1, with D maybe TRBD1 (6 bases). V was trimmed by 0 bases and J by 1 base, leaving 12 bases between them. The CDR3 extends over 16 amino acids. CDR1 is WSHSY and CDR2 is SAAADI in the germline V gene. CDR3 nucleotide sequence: TGCGCCAGCAGTGAGTCAGAGCAGGGGAAGAACACTGAAGCTTTCTTT. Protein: CASSESEQGKNTEAFF.

The CDR3 DNA reads TGTGCCAGCAGCCTAACACCAAACAGACCCTATGGGGCCAACGTCCTGACTTTC. It is translated as CASSLTPNRPYGANVLTF. This rearrangement joins TRBV7-8 to TRBJ2-6; D remains ambiguous. The CDR3 contains 18 residues. The V and J ends lost 5 bases and 3 bases respectively, with 20 bases between them. In germline, CDR1 is SGHVS, CDR2 FQNEAQ.

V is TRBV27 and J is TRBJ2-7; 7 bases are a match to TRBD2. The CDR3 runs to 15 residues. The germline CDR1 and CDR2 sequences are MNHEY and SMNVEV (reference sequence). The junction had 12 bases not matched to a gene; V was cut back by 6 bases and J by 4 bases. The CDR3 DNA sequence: TGTGCCAGCAGCAGTAAGGGACTAAGCGGTTACGAGCAGTACTTC. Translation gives CASSSKGLSGYEQYF.

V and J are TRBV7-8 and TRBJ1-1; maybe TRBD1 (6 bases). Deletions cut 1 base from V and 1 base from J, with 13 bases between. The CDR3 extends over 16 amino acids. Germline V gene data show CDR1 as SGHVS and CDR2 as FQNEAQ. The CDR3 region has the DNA TGTGCCAGCAGCTTAGTTGGGGGCGCCGAGAACACTGAAGCTTTCTTT. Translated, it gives CASSLVGGAENTEAFF.

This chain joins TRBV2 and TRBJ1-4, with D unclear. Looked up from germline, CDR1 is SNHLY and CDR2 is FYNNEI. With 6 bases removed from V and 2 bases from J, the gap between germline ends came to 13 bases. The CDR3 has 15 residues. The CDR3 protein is CASRRTVLTNEKLFF. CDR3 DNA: TGTGCCAGCAGAAGAACAGTGCTCACTAATGAAAAACTGTTTTTT.

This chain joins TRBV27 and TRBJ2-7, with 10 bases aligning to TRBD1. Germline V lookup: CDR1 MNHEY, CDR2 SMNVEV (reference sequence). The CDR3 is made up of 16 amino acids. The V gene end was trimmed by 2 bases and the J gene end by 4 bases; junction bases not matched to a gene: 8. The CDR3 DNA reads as TGTGCCAGCAGTTTAGGATTGGGACAGGGGAGTTACGAGCAGTACTTC. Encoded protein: CASSLGLGQGSYEQYF.